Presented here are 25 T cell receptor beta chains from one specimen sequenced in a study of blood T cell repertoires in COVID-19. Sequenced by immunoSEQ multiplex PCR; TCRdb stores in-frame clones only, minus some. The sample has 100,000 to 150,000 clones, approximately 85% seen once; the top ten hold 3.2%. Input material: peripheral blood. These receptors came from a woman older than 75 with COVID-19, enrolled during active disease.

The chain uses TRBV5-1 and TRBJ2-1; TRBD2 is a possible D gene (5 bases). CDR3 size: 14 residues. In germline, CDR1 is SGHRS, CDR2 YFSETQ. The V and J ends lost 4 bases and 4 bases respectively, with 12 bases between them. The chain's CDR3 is CASSTMDSYNEQFF. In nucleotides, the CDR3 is TGCGCCAGCAGCACAATGGACTCTTACAATGAGCAGTTCTTC.

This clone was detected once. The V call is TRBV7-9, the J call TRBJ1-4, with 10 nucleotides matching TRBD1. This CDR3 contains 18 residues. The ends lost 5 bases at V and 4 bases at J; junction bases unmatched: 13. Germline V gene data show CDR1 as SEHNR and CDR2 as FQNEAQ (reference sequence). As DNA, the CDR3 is TGTGCCAGCAGCCCAGACAGGGGGCTCATCGGGTATAATGAAAAACTGTTTTTT. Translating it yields CASSPDRGLIGYNEKLFF.

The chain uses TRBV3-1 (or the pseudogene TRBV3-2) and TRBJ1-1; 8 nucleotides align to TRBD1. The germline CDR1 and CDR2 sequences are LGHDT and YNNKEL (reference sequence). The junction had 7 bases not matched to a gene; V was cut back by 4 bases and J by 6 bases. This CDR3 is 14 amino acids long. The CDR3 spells CASSLSGQGSEAFF. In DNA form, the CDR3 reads TGTGCCAGCAGCCTCTCCGGACAGGGATCTGAAGCTTTCTTT.

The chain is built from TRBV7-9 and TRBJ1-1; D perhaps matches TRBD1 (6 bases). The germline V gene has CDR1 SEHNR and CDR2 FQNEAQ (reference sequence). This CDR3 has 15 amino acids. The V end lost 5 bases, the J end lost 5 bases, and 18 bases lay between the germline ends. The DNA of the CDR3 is TGTGCCAGCAGCCCAACAGGGAACAGCGTGACTGAAGCTTTCTTT. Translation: CASSPTGNSVTEAFF.

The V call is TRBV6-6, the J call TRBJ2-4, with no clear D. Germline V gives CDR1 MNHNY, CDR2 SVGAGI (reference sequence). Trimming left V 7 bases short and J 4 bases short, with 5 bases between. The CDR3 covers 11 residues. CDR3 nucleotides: TGTGCCAGCACGGGTAAAAACATTCAGTACTTC. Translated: CASTGKNIQYF.

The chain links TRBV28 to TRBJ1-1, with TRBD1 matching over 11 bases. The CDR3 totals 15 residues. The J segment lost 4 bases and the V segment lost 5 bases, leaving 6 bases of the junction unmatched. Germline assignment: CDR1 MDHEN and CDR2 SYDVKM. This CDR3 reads CASSLPGTGGTEAFF. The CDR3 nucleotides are TGTGCCAGCAGTCTCCCCGGGACAGGGGGCACTGAAGCTTTCTTT.

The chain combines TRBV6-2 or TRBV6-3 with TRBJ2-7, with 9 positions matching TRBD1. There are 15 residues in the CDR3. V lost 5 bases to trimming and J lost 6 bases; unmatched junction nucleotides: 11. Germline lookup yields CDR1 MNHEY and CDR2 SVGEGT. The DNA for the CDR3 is TGTGCCAGCAGTCTTACAGGGGGCTTAGGTGGCGAGCAGTACTTC. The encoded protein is CASSLTGGLGGEQYF.

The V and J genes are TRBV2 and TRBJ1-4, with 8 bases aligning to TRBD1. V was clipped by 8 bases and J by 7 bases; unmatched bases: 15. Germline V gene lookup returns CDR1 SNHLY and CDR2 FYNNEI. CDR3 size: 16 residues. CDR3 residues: CASYGRSDRDGEKLFF. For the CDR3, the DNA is TGTGCCAGCTACGGACGCTCGGACAGGGACGGTGAAAAACTGTTTTTT.

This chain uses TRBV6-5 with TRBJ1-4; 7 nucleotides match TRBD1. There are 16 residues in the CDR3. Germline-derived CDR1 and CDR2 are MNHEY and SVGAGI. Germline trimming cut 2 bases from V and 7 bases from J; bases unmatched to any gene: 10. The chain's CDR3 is CASSYAFLQGTEKLFF. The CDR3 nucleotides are TGTGCCAGCAGTTACGCCTTTTTACAGGGGACTGAAAAACTGTTTTTT.

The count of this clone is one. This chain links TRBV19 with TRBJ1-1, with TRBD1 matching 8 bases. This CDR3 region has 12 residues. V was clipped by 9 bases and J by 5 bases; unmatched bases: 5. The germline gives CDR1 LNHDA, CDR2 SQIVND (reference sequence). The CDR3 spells CASRQGRTEAFF. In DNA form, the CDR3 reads TGTGCCAGCAGACAGGGGAGGACTGAAGCTTTCTTT.

This chain's CDR3 is CASSQVGDRSNSGGYTF. CDR3 DNA sequence: TGTGCCAGCAGTCAGGTTGGGGACAGGAGTAACTCCGGGGGCTACACCTTC. The V call is TRBV28, the J call TRBJ1-2, with TRBD1 identical over 8 bases. The length of the CDR3 is 17 residues. Germline values: CDR1 MDHEN, CDR2 SYDVKM. V gave up 5 bases and J gave up 8 bases; unmatched junction bases: 19.

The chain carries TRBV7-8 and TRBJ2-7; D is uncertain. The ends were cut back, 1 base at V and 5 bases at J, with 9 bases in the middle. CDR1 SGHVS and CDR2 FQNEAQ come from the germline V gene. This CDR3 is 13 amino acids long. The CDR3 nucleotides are TGTGCCAGCAGCTTAGTGGCAGGCAACGAGCAGTACTTC. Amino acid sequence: CASSLVAGNEQYF.

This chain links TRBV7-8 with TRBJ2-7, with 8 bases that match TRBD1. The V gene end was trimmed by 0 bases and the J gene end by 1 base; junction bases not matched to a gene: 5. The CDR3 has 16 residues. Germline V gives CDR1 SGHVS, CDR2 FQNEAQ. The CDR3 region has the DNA TGTGCCAGCAGCTTAGCCCCCGGGACAGGTTCCTACGAGCAGTACTTC. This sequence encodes CASSLAPGTGSYEQYF.

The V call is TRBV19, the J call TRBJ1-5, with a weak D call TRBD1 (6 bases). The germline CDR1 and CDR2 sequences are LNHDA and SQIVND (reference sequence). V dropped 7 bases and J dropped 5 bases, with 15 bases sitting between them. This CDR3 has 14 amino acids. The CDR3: CASTPAGADQPQHF. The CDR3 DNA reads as TGTGCCAGTACCCCAGCGGGGGCCGATCAGCCCCAGCATTTT.

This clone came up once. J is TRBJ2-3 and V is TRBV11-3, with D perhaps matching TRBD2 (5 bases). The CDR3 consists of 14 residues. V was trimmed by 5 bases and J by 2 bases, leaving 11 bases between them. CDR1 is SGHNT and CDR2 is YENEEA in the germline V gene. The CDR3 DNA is TGTGCCAGCAGCCAGAGCGGAACCACAGATACGCAGTATTTT. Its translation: CASSQSGTTDTQYF.

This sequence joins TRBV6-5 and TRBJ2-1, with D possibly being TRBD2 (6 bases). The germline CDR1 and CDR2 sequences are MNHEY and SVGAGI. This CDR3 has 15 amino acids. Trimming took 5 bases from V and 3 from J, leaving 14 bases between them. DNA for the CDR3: TGTGCCAGCAGTCAACGGGAGCGGAACTACAATGAGCAGTTCTTC. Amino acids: CASSQRERNYNEQFF.

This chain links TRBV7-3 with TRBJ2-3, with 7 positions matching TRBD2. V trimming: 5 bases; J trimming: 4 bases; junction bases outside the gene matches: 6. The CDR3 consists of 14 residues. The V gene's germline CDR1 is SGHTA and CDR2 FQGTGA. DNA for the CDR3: TGTGCCAGCAGCCCCGCGGGAGCTTCAGATACGCAGTATTTT. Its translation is CASSPAGASDTQYF.

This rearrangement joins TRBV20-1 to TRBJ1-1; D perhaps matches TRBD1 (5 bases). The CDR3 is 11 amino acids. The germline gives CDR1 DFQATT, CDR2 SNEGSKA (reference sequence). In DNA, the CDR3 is TGCAGCAAAGCCCGGGGGACTGAAGCTTTCTTT. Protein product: CSKARGTEAFF.

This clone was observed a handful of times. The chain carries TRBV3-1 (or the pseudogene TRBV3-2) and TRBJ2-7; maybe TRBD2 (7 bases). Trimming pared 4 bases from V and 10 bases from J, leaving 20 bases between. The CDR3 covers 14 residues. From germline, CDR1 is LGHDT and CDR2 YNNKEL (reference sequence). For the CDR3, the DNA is TGTGCCAGCAGCCTGACTAGCCAAGGGGGGTCCCAGTACTTC. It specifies CASSLTSQGGSQYF.

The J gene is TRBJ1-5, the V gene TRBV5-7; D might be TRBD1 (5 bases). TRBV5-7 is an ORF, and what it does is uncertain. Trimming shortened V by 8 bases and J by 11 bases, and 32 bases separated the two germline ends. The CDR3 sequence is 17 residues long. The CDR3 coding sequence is TGTGCCAGTGAAGCCGACCGACTCCCCTTAGCAATCAGGGCCCAGCATTTT. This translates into CASEADRLPLAIRAQHF.

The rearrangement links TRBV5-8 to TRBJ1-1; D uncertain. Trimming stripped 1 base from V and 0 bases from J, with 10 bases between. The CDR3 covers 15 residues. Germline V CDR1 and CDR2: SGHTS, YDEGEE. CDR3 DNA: TGTGCCAGCAGCTTGTTGGGCAGAATGAACACTGAAGCTTTCTTT. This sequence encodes CASSLLGRMNTEAFF.

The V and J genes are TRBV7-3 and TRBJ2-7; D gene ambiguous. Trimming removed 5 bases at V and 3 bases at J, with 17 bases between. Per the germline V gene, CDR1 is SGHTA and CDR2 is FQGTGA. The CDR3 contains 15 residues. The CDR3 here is CASSPPGRPLYEQYF. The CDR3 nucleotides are TGTGCCAGCAGCCCACCTGGGCGCCCCCTCTACGAGCAGTACTTC.

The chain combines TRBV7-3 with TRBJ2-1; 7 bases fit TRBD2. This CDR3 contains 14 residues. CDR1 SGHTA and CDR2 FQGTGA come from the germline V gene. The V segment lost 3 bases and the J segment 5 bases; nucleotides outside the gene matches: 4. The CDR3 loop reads CASSFRSGDNEQFF. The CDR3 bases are TGTGCCAGCAGCTTTAGGAGCGGGGACAATGAGCAGTTCTTC.

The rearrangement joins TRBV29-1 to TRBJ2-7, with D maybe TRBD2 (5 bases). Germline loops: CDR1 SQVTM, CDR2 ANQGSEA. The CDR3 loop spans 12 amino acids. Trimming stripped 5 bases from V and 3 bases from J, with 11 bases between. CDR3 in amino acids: CSVPVAGYEQYF. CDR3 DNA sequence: TGCAGCGTTCCGGTGGCGGGCTACGAGCAGTACTTC.

DNA for the CDR3: TGTGCCAGCAGTTCCCCCTCCGGCGGGAGGACTTACAATGAGCAGTTCTTC. Translated, it gives CASSSPSGGRTYNEQFF. The chain has TRBV27 and TRBJ2-1, with 8 bases identical to TRBD2. Germline V gives CDR1 MNHEY, CDR2 SMNVEV (reference sequence). This CDR3 comprises 17 residues. V was pared by 4 bases and J by 4 bases, with 12 bases of the junction left unmatched.